This T cell receptor (beta chain) was identified in a study of regulatory T cells in long-lasting Graves disease. Study background: Persistence in Graves' disease required over 5 years of antithyroid drugs plus positive TSH receptor antibodies. The study's findings and limits: Not thyroid tissue but only peripheral blood was studied.

As regards this clonotype: Its antigen is unknown. A much larger clone lies one base from this, so it may be a read error.

In germline, CDR1 is SGHAT, CDR2 FQNNGV. The CDR3 totals 15 residues. As to time point: persistent/refractory GD, antithyroid drugs over 5 years with positive TRAb. PBMCs were the source of the RNA used for TCR sequencing. To make TCR beta libraries, researchers used iRepertoire HTBI primers and Arm-PCR of CDR3 regions. From the multiplex PCR reads, TCRdb called clonotypes with MiXCR, one entry per CDR3 protein. The repertoire holds 700,000 or so distinct CDR3 sequences, about 32% seen once, with roughly 46% in the top ten. The material sequenced was peripheral blood mononuclear cells (PBMCs), taken when the disease was refractory, from a patient treated with antithyroid drugs. The chain couples TRBV11-2 to TRBJ2-2; possibly TRBD2 for D (5 bases). This TCR came from a female donor with Graves disease. The CDR3 nucleotides read TGTGCCAGCAGCCCAGGTCTGAGGAACACCGGGGAGCCGTTTTTT. Translation gives CASSPGLRNTGEPFF. Looking up the rest from reference TRBV11-2 and TRBJ2-2 gives the full variable domain: EAGVAQSPRYKIIEKRQSVAFWCNPISGHATLYWYQQILGQGPKLLIQFQNNGVVDDSQLPKDRFSAERLKGVDSTLKIQPAKLEDSAVYLCASSPGLRNTGEPFFGEGSRLTVL.